A selection of T cell receptor beta chains follows, all from one sample in a study of blood T cell repertoires in COVID-19. TCRdb's copy holds only in-frame clones and misses some; the assay was immunoSEQ multiplex PCR. The repertoire holds some 280,000 clones, with roughly 80% as singletons. The sequencing sample was made of peripheral blood. These receptors were collected from a woman in her forties or fifties with active or convalescent COVID-19. Each CDR3 is given with its conserved first and last residue. A D gene is named only where the DNA matches it firmly. Clone size is given for some rows only: seen once, a few or many times, or a class if the clone is expanded.

-,TRBD2,TRBV7-3,TRBJ2-1,TGTGCCAGCAGCCTGGGACTAGCGGGAGAAGGTGAGCAGTTCTTC,CASSLGLAGEGEQFF
-,-,TRBV30,TRBJ1-6,TGTGCCTGGTCCAATAATTCACCCCTCCACTTT,CAWSNNSPLHF
-,TRBD2,TRBV18,TRBJ2-1,TGTGCCAGCTCACCACCGTCACTAGCGGGAGCGGGGAATGAGCAGTTCTTC,CASSPPSLAGAGNEQFF
-,-,TRBV28,TRBJ1-5,TGTGCCAGCAGTCCACAGGGTTGGAATCAGCCCCAGCATTTT,CASSPQGWNQPQHF
once,-,TRBV3-1/TRBV3-2,TRBJ1-6,TGTGCCAGCAGCCAAGACAGGTCTACCCTCCACTTT,CASSQDRSTLHF
-,TRBD1,TRBV28,TRBJ1-1,TGTGCCAGCAGTCCCTGGACAGGGCTAAACACTGAAGCTTTCTTT,CASSPWTGLNTEAFF
-,TRBD2,TRBV7-2,TRBJ2-7,TGTGCCAGCAGCCAGGGAGGGCCCCGCGAGCAGTACTTC,CASSQGGPREQYF
-,-,TRBV6-2/TRBV6-3,TRBJ1-5,TGTGCCAGCAGTTACAGCGTCGAGGCGAGAATCCAGCCCCAGCATTTT,CASSYSVEARIQPQHF
-,-,TRBV5-6,TRBJ2-1,TGTGCCAGCAGCCCCCGACTAGTTCTTCCTTACAATGAGCAGTTCTTC,CASSPRLVLPYNEQFF
-,-,TRBV5-1,TRBJ2-3,TGCGCCAGCAGCTTCTTTAGCGGCACTAGCACAGATACGCAGTATTTT,CASSFFSGTSTDTQYF